The 17 T cell receptor beta chains in this list originate from one sample, sequenced in a study of blood T cell repertoires in COVID-19. Profiling relied on immunoSEQ multiplex PCR, and the TCRdb table lists in-frame clones only, not all of them. Here the sample spans over 150,000 clones, approximately 82% being singletons. Source material: PBMCs or T cells enriched from blood (not recorded which). These TCRs come from a woman aged 45 to 65 who had recovered from COVID-19.

The V call is TRBV28, the J call TRBJ2-1; 8 positions match TRBD2. From germline, CDR1 is MDHEN and CDR2 SYDVKM. V was pared by 2 bases and J by 2 bases, with 5 bases of the junction left unmatched. This CDR3 region has 16 residues. The CDR3 region is CASSLGSSGTYNEQFF. The CDR3 DNA follows: TGTGCCAGCAGTTTAGGCAGTAGCGGGACCTACAATGAGCAGTTCTTC. The full variable domain, rest sourced from reference TRBV28 and TRBJ2-1, is DVKVTQSSRYLVKRTGEKVFLECVQDMDHENMFWYRQDPGLGLRLIYFSYDVKMKEKGDIPEGYSVSREKKERFSLILESASTNQTSMYLCASSLGSSGTYNEQFFGPGTRLTVL.

The chain recombines TRBV5-1 with TRBJ1-3; D is possibly TRBD1 (5 bases). Germline V gene lookup returns CDR1 SGHRS and CDR2 YFSETQ. V lost 3 bases and J 4 bases, leaving 11 bases between the germline ends. The CDR3 is 14 amino acids. In nucleotides, the CDR3 is TGCGCCAGCAGCTCGGGACTCTCCGGAAACACCATATATTTT. Its protein product is CASSSGLSGNTIYF.

This clone was seen a handful of times. The rearrangement links TRBV2 to TRBJ2-7; D may be TRBD1 (6 bases). The CDR3 is made up of 16 amino acids. Trimming removed 0 bases at V and 4 bases at J, with 16 bases between. The germline gives CDR1 SNHLY, CDR2 FYNNEI. The CDR3 region has the DNA TGTGCCAGCAGTGAAGCGCCTACAGGGAACAATTACGAGCAGTACTTC. It encodes CASSEAPTGNNYEQYF. The whole variable domain, remainder taken from reference TRBV2 and TRBJ2-7, is EPEVTQTPSHQVTQMGQEVILRCVPISNHLYFYWYRQILGQKVEFLVSFYNNEISEKSEIFDDQFSVERPDGSNFTLKIRSTKLEDSAMYFCASSEAPTGNNYEQYFGPGTRLTVT.

J is TRBJ1-4 and V is TRBV21-1; the table's TRBD1 call for D was not verified on the DNA. TRBV21-1 is classified as a pseudogene. This CDR3 has 20 amino acids. As DNA, the CDR3 is TGTGCCAGCAGCTCCCAGGGACAGGGTGTGGGGTTTCGGGTCTCAAAGGGGCTGTTTTTT. It yields the protein CASSSQGQGVGFRVSKGLFF.

The V call is TRBV5-6, the J call TRBJ1-2; 9 positions match TRBD1. The CDR3 consists of 13 residues. Germline V gives CDR1 SGHDT, CDR2 YYEEEE. Losses at the gene ends were 3 bases for V and 4 bases for J; bases not matched to a gene: 1. In DNA, the CDR3 is TGTGCCAGCAGCTCACAGGGGGCCTATGGCTACACCTTC. Amino acid sequence: CASSSQGAYGYTF.

The chain carries TRBV5-4 and TRBJ2-3; 8 nucleotides match TRBD2. CDR1 is SGHNT, CDR2 YYREEE, per germline (reference sequence). The CDR3 spans 16 residues. Trimming took 0 bases from V and 4 from J; bases not matched to a gene: 7. CDR3 coding DNA: TGTGCCAGCAGCTTGGTGACGGGACTAGGGGCAGATACGCAGTATTTT. Its translation is CASSLVTGLGADTQYF.

CDR3 nucleotide sequence: TGTGCCAGCAGCTTATCTAGGACTAGTGACTACGAGCAGTACTTC. Its protein is CASSLSRTSDYEQYF. The J gene is TRBJ2-7, the V gene TRBV11-2, with 7 bases identical to TRBD2. The CDR3 runs to 15 residues. The germline CDR1 and CDR2 sequences are SGHAT and FQNNGV. The V segment lost 2 bases and the J segment 3 bases; nucleotides outside the gene matches: 7.

The CDR3 DNA sequence: TGTGCCAGCAGCTTTGGACAGGAGAGTTCTGGACAGTTCTTC. Translating it yields CASSFGQESSGQFF. The chain employs TRBV7-8 and TRBJ2-1; TRBD1 matches at 7 bases. Germline V gene sequence: CDR1 SGHVS, CDR2 FQNEAQ. This CDR3 contains 14 residues. V trimming: 3 bases; J trimming: 13 bases; junction bases outside the gene matches: 12. Supplemented by reference TRBV7-8 and TRBJ2-1, the full variable domain reads GAGVSQSPRYKVAKRGQDVALRCDPISGHVSLFWYQQALGQGPEFLTYFQNEAQLDKSGLPSDRFFAERPEGSVSTLKIQRTQQEDSAVYLCASSFGQESSGQFFGPGTRLTVL.

V gene TRBV19 combines with J gene TRBJ2-1; D gene uncertain. Between the trimmed V and J ends, which lost 7 bases and 6 bases, there was a span of 10 bases. Germline values: CDR1 LNHDA, CDR2 SQIVND (reference sequence). This CDR3 comprises 12 residues. This CDR3 is CASMPSGNEQFF. In nucleotides, the CDR3 is TGTGCCAGTATGCCTAGTGGCAATGAGCAGTTCTTC.

A note on this clone: Other nucleotide sequences from this sample produce the same CDR3. CDR3 region: CASSPPGAYEQYF. The DNA for the CDR3 is TGTGCCAGCTCACCCCCCGGAGCCTACGAGCAGTACTTC. The V and J genes are TRBV18 and TRBJ2-7, with D unresolved. The length of the CDR3 is 13 residues. Germline V gene data show CDR1 as KGHSH and CDR2 as LQKENI. V lost 3 bases to trimming and J lost 2 bases, with 8 bases between them. Full variable domain (rest looked up from reference TRBV18 and TRBJ2-7): NAGVMQNPRHLVRRRGQEARLRCSPMKGHSHVYWYRQLPEEGLKFMVYLQKENIIDESGMPKERFSAEFPKEGPSILRIQQVVRGDSAAYFCASSPPGAYEQYFGPGTRLTVT.

This chain joins TRBV6-1 and TRBJ2-1; 7 nucleotides match TRBD1. The CDR3 sequence is 17 residues long. Trimming cost V 3 bases and J 3 bases; bases outside gene matches: 11. Germline lookup yields CDR1 MNHNS and CDR2 SASEGT. The DNA for the CDR3 is TGTGCCAGCAGTGAGGACCTCCGGGACAGCTTCTACAATGAGCAGTTCTTC. Residues: CASSEDLRDSFYNEQFF.

The chain couples TRBV7-2 to TRBJ2-1; D ambiguous. Germline V gene data show CDR1 as SGHTA and CDR2 as FQGNSA. V was cut by 1 base and J by 6 bases, with 13 bases left in between. This CDR3 comprises 15 residues. Here the CDR3 reads CASSLGSQVGNEQFF. CDR3 sequence (DNA): TGTGCCAGCAGCTTAGGGAGCCAAGTTGGCAATGAGCAGTTCTTC.

The genes are TRBV28 and TRBJ2-7; 7 bases map to TRBD1. This CDR3 is 15 amino acids long. Per germline, CDR1 MDHEN and CDR2 SYDVKM. V shed 4 bases, J shed 0 bases, and the junction held 6 bases outside the gene matches. DNA of the CDR3: TGTGCCAGCAGTTGGGGTGGGACAGCCTCCTACGAGCAGTACTTC. Protein sequence: CASSWGGTASYEQYF. Full variable domain (missing parts from reference TRBV28 and TRBJ2-7): DVKVTQSSRYLVKRTGEKVFLECVQDMDHENMFWYRQDPGLGLRLIYFSYDVKMKEKGDIPEGYSVSREKKERFSLILESASTNQTSMYLCASSWGGTASYEQYFGPGTRLTVT.

The chain has TRBV5-1 and TRBJ2-7, with 9 bases identical to TRBD2. V lost 1 base, J lost 7 bases, and 3 bases stayed unmatched. Germline-derived CDR1 and CDR2 are SGHRS and YFSETQ. This CDR3 is 13 amino acids long. The CDR3 spells CASSLSLAGEQYF. CDR3 sequence (DNA): TGCGCCAGCAGCTTGAGCCTAGCGGGAGAGCAGTACTTC.

A few counts support this clone. The CDR3 DNA reads TGTGCCAGCAGTTTTACTGGCAGGGCCGCAACTAATGAAAAACTGTTTTTT. As protein: CASSFTGRAATNEKLFF. This chain links TRBV27 with TRBJ1-4, with D possibly being TRBD1 (5 bases). The V gene lost 3 bases and the J gene lost 0 bases, with 14 bases spanning the gap. The CDR3 is made up of 17 amino acids. Per germline, CDR1 MNHEY and CDR2 SMNVEV (reference sequence).

V is TRBV9 and J is TRBJ2-2; the D gene is possibly TRBD1 (5 bases). The length of the CDR3 is 13 residues. CDR1 is SGDLS, CDR2 YYNGEE, per germline. V was pared by 6 bases and J by 1 base, with 7 bases between. For the CDR3, the DNA is TGTGCCAGCATGCAGGGGAACACCGGGGAGCTGTTTTTT. Translating gives CASMQGNTGELFF.

This clone was recorded once. The chain links TRBV11-1 to TRBJ2-7; TRBD1 agrees at 7 bases. The CDR3 extends over 13 amino acids. The germline CDR1 and CDR2 sequences are SGHAT and FQDESV (reference sequence). With V trimmed by 9 bases and J by 4 bases, 9 bases remained unmatched. The CDR3 DNA follows: TGTGCCAGTAAGGGGGCAACCGAGTACGAGCAGTACTTC. Its protein product is CASKGATEYEQYF.